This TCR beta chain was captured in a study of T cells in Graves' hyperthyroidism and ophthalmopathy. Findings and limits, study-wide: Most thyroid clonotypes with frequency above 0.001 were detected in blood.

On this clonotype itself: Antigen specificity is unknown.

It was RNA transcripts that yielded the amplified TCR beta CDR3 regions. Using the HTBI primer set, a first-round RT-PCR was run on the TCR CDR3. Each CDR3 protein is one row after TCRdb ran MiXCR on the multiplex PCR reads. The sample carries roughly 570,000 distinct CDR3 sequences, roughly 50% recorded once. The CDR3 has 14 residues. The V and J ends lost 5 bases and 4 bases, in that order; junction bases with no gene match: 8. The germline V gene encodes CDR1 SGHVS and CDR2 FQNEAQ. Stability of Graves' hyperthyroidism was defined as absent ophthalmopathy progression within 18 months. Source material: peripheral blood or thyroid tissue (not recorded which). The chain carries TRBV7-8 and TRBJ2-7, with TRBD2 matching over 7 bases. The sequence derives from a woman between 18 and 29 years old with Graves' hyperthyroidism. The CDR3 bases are TGTGCCAGCAGCCAAGACGGCGGGAGTTACGAGCAGTACTTC. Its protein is CASSQDGGSYEQYF.